Listed below are T cell receptor beta chains from one sample, sequenced in a study of response to subunit inactivated influenza vaccine. TCRdb reanalysed the RT-PCR reads using MiXCR and keeps one entry per CDR3 protein. Of about 520,000 distinct CDR3 sequences listed, approximately 7.3% are singletons. The specimen comprised PBMCs from blood, sampled less than 25 months after vaccination. The receptors originated from a man aged 45-69 years who received an inactivated influenza vaccine. The CDR3 runs from the conserved cysteine through the conserved F or W. A D gene is named only where the DNA matches it firmly. Not every row has a clone size; where given, it reads once, few, many or a size class.

TGTGCCAGCAGGCTCGGACGGGCAAACACCGGGGAGCTGTTTTTT CASRLGRANTGELFF . few TRBJ2-2 TRBV5-5
TGCAGCGTTGATCAGGGACTAGCGATTTTACAGGGTGAGCAGTTCTTC CSVDQGLAILQGEQFF TRBD2 few TRBJ2-1 TRBV29-1
TGTGCTAGCAGCCAATCTAGCGGGGGCCAAGAGACCCAGTACTTC CASSQSSGGQETQYF TRBD2 . TRBJ2-5 TRBV7-7
TGCAGTGCTAGAGATACGGGGGGGGGTAGCAATCAGCCCCAGCATTTT CSARDTGGGSNQPQHF . many TRBJ1-5 TRBV20-1
TGCAGCGTTTCCCTCCGGACACCTCTAGCCAAAAACATTCAGTACTTC CSVSLRTPLAKNIQYF . many TRBJ2-4 TRBV29-1
TGTGCCAGCAGCGTAGTGGCTAGCGGGAGTGGGACAGATGCGCAGTATTTT CASSVVASGSGTDAQYF TRBD2 . TRBJ2-3 TRBV9
TGTGCCAGCAGCGAGTCAAGAGATCAGCCCCAGCATTTT CASSESRDQPQHF . . TRBJ1-5 TRBV7-2
TGTGCCAGCAGTTTACCCGGGGTCTCCTACGAGCAGTACTTC CASSLPGVSYEQYF . . TRBJ2-7 TRBV28
TGTGCCAGCAGTTTATCACAGGGTGGTAGCAATCAGCCCCAGCATTTT CASSLSQGGSNQPQHF . . TRBJ1-5 TRBV12-3/TRBV12-4
TGTGCCAGCAGTCCGAGCGGGGGACGCACTGAAGCTTTCTTT CASSPSGGRTEAFF . few TRBJ1-1 TRBV12-3/TRBV12-4
TGCAGTGCTAGAGTTCGGACTAGCGGGAGGCTTGCTTACTACAATGAGCAGTTCTTC CSARVRTSGRLAYYNEQFF TRBD2 few TRBJ2-1 TRBV20-1
TGCGCCAGCAGCCAAGATCACTTACAGGGGGCGCGAATCATTCAGTACTTC CASSQDHLQGARIIQYF TRBD1 . TRBJ2-4 TRBV4-1
TGCGCCAGCAGCGGCGAGACAGGGGGCTACCCAGATACGCAGTATTTT CASSGETGGYPDTQYF TRBD1 few TRBJ2-3 TRBV5-1
TGTGCCAGCGGCCCCTCTGGGGCCAACGTCCTGACTTTC CASGPSGANVLTF . . TRBJ2-6 TRBV27
TGTGCCAGCAGCGTGGGGGGACAGCAAGAGACCCAGTACTTC CASSVGGQQETQYF . many TRBJ2-5 TRBV9
TGTGCCAGCACCTCTGGGGGGGTGATGGGTTCACCCCTCCACTTT CASTSGGVMGSPLHF . many TRBJ1-6 TRBV12-3/TRBV12-4
TGCAGTGCTATGCGGCAACAAGAGACCCAGTACTTC CSAMRQQETQYF . . TRBJ2-5 TRBV20-1
TGCAGCCGCGGAAGTGACCGGTACGGTGAGCAGTTCTTC CSRGSDRYGEQFF . few TRBJ2-1 TRBV20-1
TGTGCCAGCAGACTTGGGCCCTCCGAGCAGTACTTC CASRLGPSEQYF . few TRBJ2-7 TRBV7-9
TGTGCCAGCAGTTCCGGTCTTTATGAGCAGTTCTTC CASSSGLYEQFF . few TRBJ2-1 TRBV7-2
TGCAGTGCTATTACAGGGGGCGTCACGGCCCAGCATTTT CSAITGGVTAQHF TRBD1 . TRBJ1-5 TRBV20-1
TGTGCCAGCAGGCCGGTGGGGGCTGGAAACACCATATATTTT CASRPVGAGNTIYF . many TRBJ1-3 TRBV7-9
TGTGCCAGCGGCGACACCTACGAGCAGTACTTC CASGDTYEQYF . many TRBJ2-7 TRBV28
TGCAGTGTGGGCAGGCCTAGCACAGATACGCAGTATTTT CSVGRPSTDTQYF . . TRBJ2-3 TRBV20-1
TGTGCCAGCAGCTCACCCGACGGGAGGGCTTATGAGTTCTTC CASSSPDGRAYEFF TRBD2 few TRBJ2-1 TRBV7-8
TGTGCCATCAGTGAGTCGGACATGGCGAGAGATACGCAGTATTTT CAISESDMARDTQYF . . TRBJ2-3 TRBV10-3
TGTGCCAGTAGTACCCGGGACACGATCTACGAGCAGTACTTC CASSTRDTIYEQYF . . TRBJ2-7 TRBV19
TGCAGTGCTGATAGCGGGGGGGCCCGGACAGATACGCAGTATTTT CSADSGGARTDTQYF TRBD2 many TRBJ2-3 TRBV20-1
TGTGCCAGCAGTAACGGGCTAGCGATTAACCTCGGGGAGCTGTTTTTT CASSNGLAINLGELFF . many TRBJ2-2 TRBV3-1
TGTGCCATCCGGGACCGATACAATGAGCAGTTCTTC CAIRDRYNEQFF . many TRBJ2-1 TRBV10-3
TGCAGTGCTAGGGATGCGGGGCCGAGCTCCTACAATGAGCAGTTCTTC CSARDAGPSSYNEQFF . many TRBJ2-1 TRBV20-1
TGTGCCAGCAGCGTAGGAACAAGAATGGAGAACACTGAAGCTTTCTTT CASSVGTRMENTEAFF . . TRBJ1-1 TRBV9
TGCAGTGCTAGAGATGGGGGGGCCATTCCTAATTCACCCCTCCACTTT CSARDGGAIPNSPLHF . few TRBJ1-6 TRBV20-1
TGTGCCAGCAGTCCCATACAGGGTTACGGCACTGAAGCTTTCTTT CASSPIQGYGTEAFF . many TRBJ1-1 TRBV12-3/TRBV12-4
TGTGCCAGCAGTTTAAGTCAGGGCTGGGGAGGCTACACCTTC CASSLSQGWGGYTF . few TRBJ1-2 TRBV12-3/TRBV12-4
TGCGCCAGCAGCCAAGATCGAAACCTCTACACCTTC CASSQDRNLYTF . . TRBJ1-2 TRBV4-3
TGCGCCAGCAGCAACCGGGACAGGGGGCAGCAAGCTTTCTTT CASSNRDRGQQAFF TRBD1 few TRBJ1-1 TRBV5-1
TGTGCCAGCAGCCGCCGGGACAGGGTACCCAATGAGCAGTTCTTC CASSRRDRVPNEQFF TRBD1 many TRBJ2-1 TRBV3-1
TGTGCCAGCAGTTACGAGACGTATAATTCACCCCTCCACTTT CASSYETYNSPLHF . . TRBJ1-6 TRBV6-2/TRBV6-3
TGTGCCAGCAGCCCCGGACCCTCAAACACTGAAGCTTTCTTT CASSPGPSNTEAFF . . TRBJ1-1 TRBV5-5
TGTGCCAGCAGCTTAGCTGCGGGCTCATTAGCCAAAAACATTCAGTACTTC CASSLAAGSLAKNIQYF . . TRBJ2-4 TRBV7-9
TGTGCCAGCAGTTACGGGGGCGGGAGGGTCCTCAATGAGCAGTTCTTC CASSYGGGRVLNEQFF TRBD2 . TRBJ2-1 TRBV6-2/TRBV6-3
TGCAGCGTTGCGGCGGCGAACACCGGGGAGCTGTTTTTT CSVAAANTGELFF . . TRBJ2-2 TRBV29-1
TGTGCCTGGACACCCAACTGGGGTAACACTGAAGCTTTCTTT CAWTPNWGNTEAFF . . TRBJ1-1 TRBV30
TGTGCCAGCAGCAAAGTGCGGGACAAGGGATGGCCCCAGCATTTT CASSKVRDKGWPQHF . few TRBJ1-5 TRBV21-1
TGTGCCAGCAGCTTAGTCGCCTCTAGCTATTCTACGCAGTATTTT CASSLVASSYSTQYF . . TRBJ2-3 TRBV7-2
TGTGCCAGCAGCCAAGGGGTCCAGGGGTATAATGCTGCGGGGAACACTGAAGCTTTCTTT CASSQGVQGYNAAGNTEAFF . many TRBJ1-1 TRBV3-1
TGTGCCAGCAGCTTGGGACCCTTTTCGGAGCAGCCCCAGCATTTT CASSLGPFSEQPQHF . few TRBJ1-5 TRBV5-6
TGCAGTGCACCGGTGGAGACTCAATACACAGATACGCAGTATTTT CSAPVETQYTDTQYF . few TRBJ2-3 TRBV20-1
TGTGCCAGCAGTCAGGGGACAGGGCTCACTAATGAAAAACTGTTTTTT CASSQGTGLTNEKLFF TRBD1 . TRBJ1-4 TRBV12-3/TRBV12-4
TGTGCCAGCTCCGGGACAGGGACTTCGCAGCCCCAGCATTTT CASSGTGTSQPQHF TRBD1 few TRBJ1-5 TRBV10-3
TGTGCCAGCAGTTTGGAGGGGTTCTATGGCTACACCTTC CASSLEGFYGYTF . many TRBJ1-2 TRBV27
TGTGCCAGCAGCCGGAGTGGGGGAGAGACCCAGTACTTC CASSRSGGETQYF . many TRBJ2-5 TRBV7-9
TGTGCCAGCATCATCCAGGGTCCCGGGGAGCTGTTTTTT CASIIQGPGELFF . few TRBJ2-2 TRBV7-9